The present TCR beta chain was sequenced within a study of CD8 T cells in ankylosing spondylitis. Notes on the study in general: Ankylosing spondylitis blood appeared to be characterized by a TCR beta motif of 7 to 9 highly homologous variants. Peripheral blood held disease-linked clones only at relatively low frequency, and these were CD8+. A number of the motif variants had already been described in reactive arthritis synovial fluid and blood. Matched ankylosing spondylitis synovial fluid reportedly showed significant enrichment of disease-linked clones.

Each CDR3 protein gets one entry after TCRdb re-called the 5' RACE reads with MiXCR. Of around 99,000 distinct CDR3 sequences listed, just under 9% were seen once; the top ten hold over 4.5%. This clonotype was recorded many times. Its matching antigen is unknown. A junction boundary mismatches the germline segment, possibly from a read error. This CDR3 contains 14 residues. The V gene's germline CDR1 is LNHDA and CDR2 SQIVND (reference sequence). The gene calls are TRBV19 and TRBJ2-1, with D possibly matching TRBD2 (7 bases). Sample: blood, either unsorted or a sorted T cell fraction (not recorded which). The receptor was isolated from a male donor with ankylosing spondylitis or in good health (not recorded which). The CDR3: CASSSLIARGPSGF. CDR3 nucleotides: TGTGCCAGTAGCTCCCTTATTGCGCGGGGGCCGAGCGGCTTC. The full variable domain, completed using reference TRBV19 and TRBJ2-1, is DGGITQSPKYLFRKEGQNVTLSCEQNLNHDAMYWYRQDPGQGLRLIYYSQIVNDFQKGDIAEGYSVSREKKESFPLTVTSAQKNPTAFYLCASSSLIARGPSGFGPGTRLTVL.